A selection of T cell receptor beta chains follows, all from one sample in a study of molecular identifiers for immune sequencing clone quantification. Via MiXCR, TCRdb re-called the PCR reads, giving one row per CDR3 protein. There are some 580,000 distinct CDR3 sequences in the sample; 25% occur only once, and about 0.81% lies in the top ten. The sequenced sample consisted of naive CD8+ T cells from blood, with Jurkat cell RNA spiked in. The origin of the receptors is a human donor in good health. Some libraries in this study had Jurkat cell RNA spiked in. CDR3s include the opening cysteine and the closing phenylalanine or tryptophan. The D gene is left open where the match is weak. For some rows the clone size is stated as once, few or many, or as a class when expanded; others skip it.

j_gene,v_gene,d_gene,abundance,CDR3aa,CDR3nt
TRBJ2-3,TRBV19,-,few,CASSYSSSGTDTQYF,TGTGCCAGTAGTTATTCGTCTAGCGGCACAGATACGCAGTATTTT
TRBJ2-7,TRBV7-8,TRBD1,many,CASSPPDREYEQYF,TGTGCCAGCAGCCCTCCGGACAGGGAGTACGAGCAGTACTTC
TRBJ2-6,TRBV7-6,-,many,CASSLETASGANVLTF,TGTGCCAGCAGCTTAGAGACAGCCTCTGGGGCCAACGTCCTGACTTTC
TRBJ2-7,TRBV5-6,-,few,CASSLSTMGGYEQYF,TGTGCCAGCAGCTTGAGTACTATGGGGGGCTACGAGCAGTACTTC
TRBJ1-2,TRBV6-5,-,many,CASSSGSPSGGYTF,TGTGCCAGCAGTTCTGGATCCCCTTCGGGAGGCTACACCTTC
TRBJ2-5,TRBV11-2,TRBD1,-,CASSNRDRGKTQYF,TGTGCCAGCAGCAACCGGGACAGGGGAAAGACCCAGTACTTC
TRBJ2-1,TRBV3-1,-,-,CASSQAFGTNNEQLF,TGTGCCAGCAGCCAAGCGTTTGGGACCAACAATGAGCAGCTCTTC
TRBJ1-1,TRBV5-4,TRBD1,many,CASSYTGATEAFF,TGTGCCAGCAGCTACACAGGGGCCACTGAAGCTTTCTTT
TRBJ1-1,TRBV30,-,few,CAWSVSGVEAFF,TGTGCCTGGAGTGTATCAGGGGTTGAAGCTTTCTTT
TRBJ2-3,TRBV10-3,TRBD1,-,CAISEQGASTDTQYF,TGTGCCATCAGTGAACAGGGGGCTAGCACAGATACGCAGTATTTT
TRBJ2-7,TRBV27,-,-,CASAPRAGSYEQYF,TGTGCCAGCGCCCCCCGGGCCGGCTCCTACGAGCAGTACTTC
TRBJ2-7,TRBV4-1,-,few,CASSQERHNYEQYF,TGCGCCAGCAGCCAAGAGAGGCATAACTACGAGCAGTACTTC
TRBJ1-2,TRBV30,-,-,CAWIHYGYTF,TGTGCCTGGATTCATTATGGCTACACCTTC
TRBJ2-4,TRBV28,-,few,CASSLGPFTSNGNIQYF,TGTGCCAGCAGTTTAGGTCCTTTTACTAGTAACGGAAACATTCAGTACTTC
TRBJ2-5,TRBV6-6,TRBD2,-,CASSPYGLAGGAETQYF,TGTGCCAGCAGCCCCTATGGACTAGCGGGAGGGGCGGAGACCCAGTACTTC
TRBJ1-2,TRBV4-3,-,-,CASSQESLQGRRSDGYTF,TGCGCCAGCAGCCAAGAATCGTTGCAGGGAAGGCGGTCCGATGGCTACACCTTC
TRBJ1-1,TRBV12-3/TRBV12-4,-,-,CASTRQLATSEAF,TGTGCCAGCACCCGACAGTTGGCGACCTCCGAAGCTTTT
TRBJ2-3,TRBV7-9,-,few,CASSFPSVELLGDTQYF,TGTGCCAGCAGCTTTCCCAGCGTGGAGCTTTTAGGAGATACGCAGTATTTT
TRBJ1-1,TRBV5-4,TRBD1,-,CASSSGQGWEIEAFF,TGTGCCAGCAGCTCGGGACAGGGATGGGAAATTGAAGCTTTCTTT
TRBJ1-6,TRBV4-3,TRBD1,few,CASRQGAIDNSPLHF,TGCGCCAGTAGGCAGGGGGCTATCGATAATTCACCCCTCCACTTT
TRBJ2-7,TRBV4-1,-,-,CASSQVEKPDNTYEQYF,TGCGCCAGCAGCCAAGTAGAGAAGCCCGACAACACCTACGAGCAGTACTTC
TRBJ2-5,TRBV6-5,-,-,CASSYSRGGLETQYF,TGTGCCAGCAGTTACTCGAGGGGGGGCTTAGAGACCCAGTACTTC
TRBJ2-5,TRBV12-3/TRBV12-4,TRBD2,many,CASRNDSSGATETQYF,TGTGCCAGCCGCAACGATTCTAGCGGGGCAACGGAGACCCAGTACTTC
TRBJ2-5,TRBV5-1,-,-,CASSLGVALETQYF,TGCGCCAGCAGCTTGGGAGTCGCCCTAGAGACCCAGTACTTC
TRBJ2-1,TRBV11-2,TRBD2,-,CASSLVGGLSSYNEQFF,TGTGCCAGCAGCTTAGTGGGGGGGTTGAGCTCCTACAATGAGCAGTTCTTC
TRBJ2-1,TRBV6-6,-,few,CASSRDGGREYNEQFF,TGTGCCAGCAGTCGTGACGGGGGGCGTGAGTACAATGAGCAGTTCTTC
TRBJ2-3,TRBV7-6,-,many,CASSLDWRGSDTQYF,TGTGCCAGCAGCTTAGACTGGCGGGGTTCTGATACGCAGTATTTT